The text below deals with one TCR beta chain. CDR1 is MNHEY, CDR2 SVGEGT, per germline. Trimming left V 6 bases short and J 0 bases short, with 12 bases between. The CDR3 has 15 residues. Per the study methods: Estimation of nucleated cell counts relied on the amplification of reference gene primers. Sequencing used immunoSEQ multiplex PCR; TCRdb keeps in-frame clones, though not all of them. V, J and clone size were drawn from that table, and D and trimming were deduced from the DNA. The sample yields over 85,000 clones, around 86% seen once. The data derive from a study of blood T cell repertoires in COVID-19. Whole-study context: COVID-19 samples collected from the United States, Italy and Spain covered acute and convalescent phases. T cells, B-cell-depleted T cells, or PBMCs provided the cDNA or gDNA that served as material.

The V gene is TRBV6-2 or TRBV6-3, the J gene TRBJ1-5; unclear D gene. Source material: peripheral blood. The clonotype originates from a human donor in a cohort sampled during active COVID-19. CDR3 sequence reads: CASSRADYSNQPQHF. CDR3 in DNA: TGTGCCAGCAGCCGCGCGGACTATAGCAATCAGCCCCAGCATTTT.